These T cell receptor beta chains were read from a single sample in a study of technical replicates of blood from a handful of donors. Sequencing used immunoSEQ multiplex PCR; TCRdb keeps in-frame clones, though not all of them. The repertoire holds around 49,000 clones, 90% to 97% seen once, with roughly 0.36% in the top ten. The specimen was T cells isolated from PBMCs. The source is a human donor in good health. CDR3s include the opening cysteine and the closing phenylalanine or tryptophan. A D gene is named only where the DNA matches it firmly. The size entry is marked missing in some rows and otherwise reads once, few, many or a size class.

TRBJ1-4 | . | . | TRBV4-2 | TGTGCCAGCAGCCTAGGGGCCTTTGATGAAAAACTGTTTTTT | CASSLGAFDEKLFF
TRBJ2-1 | . | TRBD2 | TRBV7-8 | TGTGCCAGCAGCGTGAGTCTAGCGGGAGGTGTTTACAATGAGCAGTTCTTC | CASSVSLAGGVYNEQFF
TRBJ1-1 | . | . | TRBV19 | TGTGCCAGTAGTATCTTAACGGCCAGGGTCACCGAAGCTTTCTTT | CASSILTARVTEAFF
TRBJ1-5 | . | TRBD1 | TRBV6-1 | TGTGCCAGCAGTGAAGACAGGGGGCGAAGGCTAGGGACTCAGCCCCAGCATTTT | CASSEDRGRRLGTQPQHF
TRBJ2-1 | . | TRBD2 | TRBV25-1 | TGTGCCAGCAGTGACAGCGGGGGTAGCTCCTACAATGAGCAGTTCTTC | CASSDSGGSSYNEQFF
TRBJ1-2 | . | TRBD1 | TRBV6-4 | TGTGCCAGCAGTGAAGGGACAGGGGTTGGTTATGGCTACACCTTC | CASSEGTGVGYGYTF
TRBJ2-6 | . | . | TRBV19 | TGTGCCAGTAGGTCAGGTCGAAACTCTGGGGCCAACGTCCTGACTTTC | CASRSGRNSGANVLTF
TRBJ2-1 | . | TRBD2 | TRBV10-3 | TGTGCCATCAGTGTAAGGCGTCGTACTAGCGGGAGCCTTAGGCAGTTCTTC | CAISVRRRTSGSLRQFF
TRBJ2-1 | . | . | TRBV5-6 | TGTGCCAGCAGCCACCTAAGTATCTATAGCGGTTCTCTTAAGGATGAGCAGTTCTTC | CASSHLSIYSGSLKDEQFF
TRBJ2-7 | . | . | TRBV9 | TGTGCCAGCAGCGAACGCGACTACGAGCAGTACTTC | CASSERDYEQYF
TRBJ1-3 | . | . | TRBV2 | TGTGCCAGCACCGACGACATCAGCTCTGGAAACACCATATATTTT | CASTDDISSGNTIYF
TRBJ2-2 | . | TRBD1 | TRBV27 | TGTGCCAGCAGTTTAAGGACAGGGTGGACCGGGGAGCTGTTTTTT | CASSLRTGWTGELFF
TRBJ2-2 | . | TRBD2 | TRBV10-1 | TGCGCCAGCAGTGAGTCGACTGCGCGGGAGCAATGGAACACCGGGGAGCTGTTTTTT | CASSESTAREQWNTGELFF
TRBJ2-7 | . | TRBD1 | TRBV5-1 | TGCGCCAGCAGCAACTCCGGGACAGAATTCTACGAGCAGTACTTC | CASSNSGTEFYEQYF
TRBJ2-7 | once | . | TRBV11-3 | TGTGCCAGCAGCTTAGAGATGCGGAGCGAGCAGTACTTC | CASSLEMRSEQYF
TRBJ2-7 | . | . | TRBV6-5 | TGTGCCAGCAGTTACTCGCTCCCTAACGAGCAGTACTTC | CASSYSLPNEQYF
TRBJ1-1 | . | . | TRBV25-1 | TGTGCCAGCAGTGGATTTACAGGGAGCACTGAAGCTTTCTTT | CASSGFTGSTEAFF
TRBJ2-7 | . | . | TRBV7-9 | TGTGCCAGCAGCCGGACAGCCCTCTACAACGAGCAGTACTTC | CASSRTALYNEQYF
TRBJ2-1 | . | . | TRBV6-6 | TGTGCCAGCAGTTACGAACTTCAGGGTTCCCACAATGAGCAGTTCTTC | CASSYELQGSHNEQFF
TRBJ2-1 | . | . | TRBV2 | TGTGCCAGCAGTGAACCCAGGGAATACAATGAGCAGTTCTTC | CASSEPREYNEQFF
TRBJ2-7 | . | . | TRBV7-8 | TGTGCCAGCAGCTTAGGTCGGGGGGCCGAGCAGTACTTC | CASSLGRGAEQYF
TRBJ1-2 | . | . | TRBV5-4 | TGTGCCAGCAGCTTGGCAGGGAACTATGGCTACACCTTC | CASSLAGNYGYTF
TRBJ1-1 | . | . | TRBV11-2 | TGTGCCAGCAGCTTAGGAGACACTGAAGCTTTCTTT | CASSLGDTEAFF
TRBJ1-2 | . | TRBD1 | TRBV15 | TGTGCCACCAGCAGAGATCCTAGGGACAGCTTCCTTTACTATGGCTACACCTTC | CATSRDPRDSFLYYGYTF
TRBJ2-1 | . | TRBD2 | TRBV27 | TGTGCCAGCAGTCGAAGCGGGGGCTCCTACAATGAGCAGTTCTTC | CASSRSGGSYNEQFF
TRBJ1-2 | . | TRBD1 | TRBV27 | TGTGCCAGCAGATTGACAGGGTATGCTGGCTACACCTTC | CASRLTGYAGYTF
TRBJ1-1 | . | TRBD1 | TRBV30 | TGTGCCTGGAGTGTACCTGCCAGGGGGCTTCACACTGAAGCTTTCTTT | CAWSVPARGLHTEAFF
TRBJ1-5 | . | TRBD1 | TRBV30 | TGTGCCTGGAGTAATCCCGAGACAGGGGTTTGGGGCAATCAGCCCCAGCATTTT | CAWSNPETGVWGNQPQHF
TRBJ1-1 | . | . | TRBV30 | TGTGCCTGGAGGGCTAACACTGAAGCTTTCTTT | CAWRANTEAFF
TRBJ2-2 | . | TRBD2 | TRBV2 | TGTGCCAGCAGTGAAGGGCTAGCGGGAAATGGCGCCGGGGAGCTGTTTTTT | CASSEGLAGNGAGELFF
TRBJ2-1 | once | . | TRBV7-2 | TGTGCCAGCAGCTTAGTGGAGAACCCTATGACCTACAATGAGCAGTTCTTC | CASSLVENPMTYNEQFF
TRBJ2-7 | . | TRBD1 | TRBV9 | TGTGCCAGCAGCGTAACAACAGGGGTTTACGAGCAGTACTTC | CASSVTTGVYEQYF
TRBJ1-4 | once | TRBD1 | TRBV18 | TGTGCCAGCTCACCACTTCGGTCCGGGACAGGGGCGCCGAATGAAAAACTGTTTTTT | CASSPLRSGTGAPNEKLFF
TRBJ1-2 | . | . | TRBV9 | TGTGCCAGCAGCGGAGGGTTGGCTTCTAACTATGGCTACACCTTC | CASSGGLASNYGYTF
TRBJ1-5 | . | . | TRBV30 | TGTGCCTGCAGGGACCTGGGGGGTCAGCCCCAGCATTTT | CACRDLGGQPQHF
TRBJ2-7 | . | TRBD1 | TRBV5-5 | TGTGCCAGCAGCTGGAGGACAGGGGAATATACCTACGAGCAGTACTTC | CASSWRTGEYTYEQYF
TRBJ2-7 | . | . | TRBV6-1 | TGTGCCAGCAGTGAGGGGGCAGATAGCTCCTACGAGCAGTACTTC | CASSEGADSSYEQYF
TRBJ1-1 | . | . | TRBV7-8 | TGTGCCAGCAGCTTGGCTTTGGAAGCTTTCTTT | CASSLALEAFF
TRBJ2-1 | . | TRBD2 | TRBV9 | TGTGCCAGCAGCTTATCTAGCGGTGAGCAGTTCTTC | CASSLSSGEQFF
TRBJ2-5 | . | TRBD1 | TRBV2 | TGTGCCAGCAGTTGGGACAGGGCAGAGACCCAGTACTTC | CASSWDRAETQYF
TRBJ2-2 | . | . | TRBV2 | TGTGCCAGCAGTATCAACAGGGCGGCCGGGGAGCTGTTTTTT | CASSINRAAGELFF
TRBJ2-1 | . | . | TRBV15 | TGTGCCACCAGCAGAGTTCATTCTGAGCAGTTCTTC | CATSRVHSEQFF
TRBJ2-7 | few | . | TRBV11-2 | TGTGCCAGCAGCTTAGACCCTGGGGGGGCGCGATACGAGCAGTACTTC | CASSLDPGGARYEQYF
TRBJ2-1 | once | . | TRBV6-1 | TGTGCCAGCAGCATATCTTTCGGGGTCTACAATGAGCAGTTCTTC | CASSISFGVYNEQFF
TRBJ1-1 | . | TRBD1 | TRBV30 | TGTGCCTGCGTTAAGGGACAGGGAATTTTTTTCACTGAAGCTTTCTTT | CACVKGQGIFFTEAFF
TRBJ1-1 | . | . | TRBV7-9 | TGTGCCAGCAGCTTAGTTCATGACAGGCGTTGGACTGAAGCTTTCTTT | CASSLVHDRRWTEAFF
TRBJ2-3 | . | TRBD1 | TRBV11-3 | TGTGCCAGCAGAACAGGGGGGTACACAGATACGCAGTATTTT | CASRTGGYTDTQYF
TRBJ2-7 | . | . | TRBV6-1 | TGTGCCAGCGGGTCAACAGGACCCTACGAGCAGTACTTC | CASGSTGPYEQYF
TRBJ1-1 | . | . | TRBV5-6 | TGTGCCAGCAGCTTGGTGGGCCGACGGCACACTGAAGCTTTCTTT | CASSLVGRRHTEAFF
TRBJ1-5 | . | . | TRBV30 | TGTGCCTGGAGTAGATCCGCGAACGGCAATCAGCCCCAGCATTTT | CAWSRSANGNQPQHF
TRBJ2-3 | . | . | TRBV27 | TGTGCCAGCAGGGACTACACAGATACGCAGTATTTT | CASRDYTDTQYF
TRBJ2-2 | . | . | TRBV29-1 | TGCAGCGTTGGAACAGGGCGCACCGGGGAGCTGTTTTTT | CSVGTGRTGELFF
TRBJ1-1 | once | TRBD1 | TRBV19 | TGTGCCAGTAATGCACAGGGGTGGACTGAAGCTTTCTTT | CASNAQGWTEAFF
TRBJ1-5 | . | . | TRBV7-9 | TGTGCCAGCAGCCGGGGGGCGGTGGGCAATCAGCCCCAGCATTTT | CASSRGAVGNQPQHF
TRBJ2-2 | . | . | TRBV5-1 | TGCGCCAGCAGCCCTAAGCGGTTCACCGGGGAGCTGTTTTTT | CASSPKRFTGELFF